The T cell receptor (beta chain) described here comes from a study of shared T cell receptors in the human thymus. Using immunoSEQ multiplex PCR, the repertoire was profiled, and TCRdb retains in-frame clones only, with some absent. Of 720,000 or so clones listed, 80% to 90% are singletons. Germline V gene lookup returns CDR1 MNHNY and CDR2 SVGAGI (reference sequence). This CDR3 region has 15 residues. Trimming cost V 2 bases and J 0 bases, with 11 bases left between them. This sample was shared with a second study, whose subject was human thymus T cells. As that study records: Thymic and blood repertoires seemed to favor certain V and J genes.

This chain uses TRBV6-6 with TRBJ2-7; no clear D. The sequencing input was thymocytes. This clonotype was obtained from a girl under three years old with a congenital heart defect. The CDR3 bases are TGTGCCAGCAGTTACCAACTTACAGACTCCTACGAGCAGTACTTC. This translates into CASSYQLTDSYEQYF.